A single T cell receptor beta chain is shown here with its context. The entry originates in a study of blood T cell repertoires in COVID-19. On the study more broadly: Sample material is recorded as cDNA or gDNA derived from T cells, B-cell-depleted T cells, or PBMCs.

It was during active infection that Seattle patients were enrolled and then longitudinally followed. Original analysis: Reference gene primer amplification gave nucleated cell count estimates. Profiled with immunoSEQ multiplex PCR; TCRdb holds only in-frame clones, not every one. The DNA was the basis for D and trimming; V, J and clone size are from that table. The data show 200,000 to 250,000 clones, with about 94% seen just once and 0.75% to 1% held by the top ten. The source material was peripheral blood. The sequence derives from a man between 60 and 75 years old with COVID-19, enrolled during active disease.

CDR3 residues: CAWDRDPGSEQYF. The CDR3 region has the DNA TGTGCCTGGGACCGGGACCCCGGGAGCGAGCAGTACTTC. The V and J genes are TRBV30 and TRBJ2-7, with D perhaps TRBD2 (6 bases). CDR1 is GTSNPN, CDR2 SVGIG, per germline (reference sequence). The CDR3 is 13 amino acids. V was shortened by 5 bases and J by 6 bases, with 17 bases between the two germline ends.